This is a list of T cell receptor beta chains from one sample in a study of CD8 T cells in ankylosing spondylitis. TCRdb passed the 5' RACE reads through MiXCR, listing each CDR3 protein once. The data show 150,000 to 200,000 distinct CDR3 sequences, 18% seen once. Sequenced sample: blood, either unsorted or a sorted T cell fraction (not recorded which). Source of these receptors: a male donor under 35 with ankylosing spondylitis or in good health (not recorded which). Each CDR3 is given with its conserved first and last residue. Fields, in order: J gene, clone size, D gene, V gene, CDR3 DNA, CDR3 protein. D genes are given only for firm matches. Size tells how often a clone was seen (once, few, many) or the class of an expanded clone, and some rows leave it out.

TRBJ1-5	many	NA	TRBV2	TGTGCCAGCTCTAAGGGGGGATCAAGCAATCAGCCCCAGCATTTT	CASSKGGSSNQPQHF
TRBJ2-5	many	TRBD2	TRBV25-1	TGTGCCAGCAGTGAACCGTCTAGCGGGAGGCGAGAGACCCAGTACTTC	CASSEPSSGRRETQYF
TRBJ2-2	many	NA	TRBV7-9	TGTGCCAGCTACCCACCGGGCTCTCACAAAGAAGGGAACACCGGGGAGCTGTTTTTT	CASYPPGSHKEGNTGELFF
TRBJ1-1	many	NA	TRBV7-6	TGTGCCAGCAGCTCTATTCGGGGGGAAGCTTTCTTT	CASSSIRGEAFF
TRBJ2-7	many	NA	TRBV14	TGTGCCAGCAGCCAAGATAGGAACAGGGCGGCGTACGAGCAGTACTTC	CASSQDRNRAAYEQYF
TRBJ2-7	NA	TRBD2	TRBV20-1	TGCAGTGCTAGAGACGACTGGACTAGCGGGAACTACGAGCAGTACTTC	CSARDDWTSGNYEQYF
TRBJ2-5	NA	NA	TRBV5-6	TGTGCCAGCAGCTTGGCTGGGAACCTGTACCAAGAGACCCAGTACTTC	CASSLAGNLYQETQYF
TRBJ2-1	few	NA	TRBV3-1	TGTGCCAGCAGCCAAGAAATAGGACACGGTGAATACAATGAGCAGTTCTTC	CASSQEIGHGEYNEQFF
TRBJ2-5	many	NA	TRBV20-1	TGCAGTGCTAGGGTCCAGGCCCAAGAGACCCAGTACTTC	CSARVQAQETQYF
TRBJ2-7	many	NA	TRBV6-2/TRBV6-3	TGTGCCAGCAGACCCGACACGTTATACGAGCAGTACTTC	CASRPDTLYEQYF
TRBJ2-5	NA	NA	TRBV20-1	TGCAGTGCTAGATTTCCCGAACAGCCAGAGACCCAGTACTTC	CSARFPEQPETQYF
TRBJ1-5	many	NA	TRBV6-1	TGTGCCAGCAGTGGGCAGGGTGATCAGCCCCAGCATTTT	CASSGQGDQPQHF
TRBJ2-3	NA	TRBD2	TRBV30	TGTGCCTGGAGGGGAGATGGCGGGAGCGGAGCAGATACGCAGTATTTT	CAWRGDGGSGADTQYF
TRBJ2-5	many	TRBD1	TRBV12-3/TRBV12-4	TGTGCCAGCAATACAGGGGGCCGAGAGACCCAGTACTTC	CASNTGGRETQYF
TRBJ2-1	NA	TRBD1	TRBV15	TGTGCCACCAGCAGAGAAGGGGGCCTAGCTGGCTACAATGAGCAGTTCTTC	CATSREGGLAGYNEQFF
TRBJ1-5	many	NA	TRBV6-6	TGTGCCAGCAGTCAGGGGACGGATAGCAATCAGCCCCAGCATTTT	CASSQGTDSNQPQHF
TRBJ2-7	NA	NA	TRBV29-1	TGCAGCGTTGAATGGGGGAACGAGCAGTACTTC	CSVEWGNEQYF
TRBJ2-5	NA	TRBD1	TRBV7-6	TGTGCCAGCAGCGAGGGACAGATAGAGACCCAGTACTTC	CASSEGQIETQYF
TRBJ2-1	many	TRBD2	TRBV6-2/TRBV6-3	TGTGCCAGCAGTCCTGGACTAGCCCCCAGTGAGCAGTTCTTC	CASSPGLAPSEQFF
TRBJ2-3	NA	TRBD2	TRBV6-1	TGTGCCAGCAGGGCAGGCGGGAGACTGAGCACAGATACGCAGTATTTT	CASRAGGRLSTDTQYF
TRBJ2-1	many	NA	TRBV12-2	TGTGCAAGTCGCTTAGCCGGGACTAGCGGGAGCTTTGAGCAGTTCTTC	CASRLAGTSGSFEQFF
TRBJ2-3	few	NA	TRBV29-1	TGCAGCGTGCTACAGGGCAGTGGAAATCAGCCCCAGTATTTT	CSVLQGSGNQPQYF
TRBJ2-1	few	NA	TRBV7-2	TGTGCCAGCAGCTTAGTTAGCCTAGCTTACAATGAGCAGTTCTTC	CASSLVSLAYNEQFF
TRBJ2-1	NA	NA	TRBV20-1	TGCAGTGGTCGGTCTCACAACAATGAGCAGTTCTTC	CSGRSHNNEQFF
TRBJ2-1	many	TRBD2	TRBV18	TGTGCCAGCTCATCGACTAGCGGGAGATCCGATGAGCAGTTCTTC	CASSSTSGRSDEQFF
TRBJ2-5	many	NA	TRBV5-1	TGCGCCAGCAGCTTGGCACTAGAAAGGGAAGAGACCCAGTACTTC	CASSLALEREETQYF
TRBJ2-7	many	NA	TRBV28	TGTGCCAGCAGTTTATATTCGGGCGAGCAGTACTTC	CASSLYSGEQYF
TRBJ2-5	many	NA	TRBV4-1	TGCGCCAGCAGCCAAGGGGGGAGAGAGACCCAGTACTTC	CASSQGGRETQYF
TRBJ2-3	many	TRBD2	TRBV7-2	TGTGCCAGCAGCCAACTAGCGGGAGGGCCGATTGGGACGCAGTATTTT	CASSQLAGGPIGTQYF
TRBJ1-1	NA	NA	TRBV11-1	TGTGCCAGCAGCCCAGAACCAAAGATCGCTTTCTTT	CASSPEPKIAFF
TRBJ2-1	many	NA	TRBV29-1	TGCAGCGTAGCAGTCAATGAGCAGTTCTTC	CSVAVNEQFF
TRBJ2-5	NA	NA	TRBV29-1	TGCAGCGTTGTACAGGGCCAAGAGACCCAGTACTTC	CSVVQGQETQYF
TRBJ2-7	few	NA	TRBV19	TGTGCCAGTAGTTTCCAGGAGTATTACGAGCAGTACTTC	CASSFQEYYEQYF
TRBJ2-7	many	NA	TRBV27	TGTGCCAGCAGCCCTATTTTCCTTCCCTCCTACGAGCAGTACTTC	CASSPIFLPSYEQYF
TRBJ2-5	many	NA	TRBV7-8	TGTGCCAGCAGCTTTCAACAGGGAAATGAGGCCCAGTACTTC	CASSFQQGNEAQYF
TRBJ2-2	many	NA	TRBV24-1	TGTGCCACCAGTCCGGGGGCGCCCGGGGAGCTGTTTTTT	CATSPGAPGELFF
TRBJ1-2	many	TRBD1	TRBV7-9	TGTGCCAGCAGCGTCACAGGGGGAGGGAACTATGGCTACACCTTC	CASSVTGGGNYGYTF
TRBJ1-1	NA	NA	TRBV2	TGTGCCAGCAGTGAAACAGGGCTGAACACTGAAGCTTTCTTT	CASSETGLNTEAFF
TRBJ2-3	NA	NA	TRBV14	TGTGCCAGCAGCCAAGATGGCCTAGCAGACGATACGCAGTATTTT	CASSQDGLADDTQYF
TRBJ2-1	many	NA	TRBV20-1	TGCAGTGCTAGAGAGAGATTTGGCGGGACTTCCTACAATGAGCAGTTCTTC	CSARERFGGTSYNEQFF
TRBJ2-1	NA	NA	TRBV13	TGTGCCAGCAGCTTTCTAGCTGCATACGATGAGCAGTTCTTC	CASSFLAAYDEQFF